The table lists the clone carrying this T cell receptor (beta chain) with a count of one. The sample comes from a study of blood T cell repertoires in COVID-19. Trimming pared 5 bases from V and 12 bases from J, leaving 17 bases between. The CDR3 extends over 12 amino acids. Germline V gene sequence: CDR1 GTSNPN, CDR2 SVGIG (reference sequence). Seattle's enrolled individuals joined amid active infection and were then monitored longitudinally. Study processing details: The authors estimated nucleated cell counts from reference gene primer amplification. Only in-frame clones appear in the TCRdb table, and some are missing; sequencing was by immunoSEQ multiplex PCR. That table furnishes V, J and clone size, whereas the DNA furnished D and trimming. The sample has 70,000 to 90,000 clones; approximately 85% are singletons.

Sequencing was carried out using peripheral blood. The V gene is TRBV30, the J gene TRBJ2-1; D gene uncertain. This receptor was taken from a man aged 50 to 60 with COVID-19, enrolled during active disease. CDR3 in amino acids: CAWEDGSLGQFF. The CDR3 DNA reads as TGTGCCTGGGAAGATGGCAGTCTTGGGCAGTTCTTC.